This T cell receptor beta chain was recovered during a study of chemoradiotherapy in HPV16-positive cancers. Findings and limits, study-wide: During treatment, candidate HPV-specific clones and E7-related motifs expanded in tumor. Only two HPV16-positive patients supplied the functional HPV-specificity definition.

Repertoires were sampled repeatedly during chemoradiotherapy. TCRdb's copy holds only in-frame clones and misses some; the assay was immunoSEQ multiplex PCR. The sample carries under 1,100 clones, roughly 80% recorded once. Details on this clone: The antigen is unknown.

The CDR3 runs 16 residues. CDR1 and CDR2 from the germline V gene are LNHDA and SQIVND (reference sequence). With 4 bases clipped from V and 2 bases from J, the junction kept 7 bases outside the gene matches. Specimen: tumor tissue, collected from a patient who underwent chemoradiotherapy. This TCR was sampled from a human donor with HPV-associated anogenital cancer. J is TRBJ2-3 and V is TRBV19, with 9 bases lining up with TRBD2. The CDR3 DNA is TGTGCCAGTAGTAAGATTAGCGGGAGATCCACAGATACGCAGTATTTT. It specifies CASSKISGRSTDTQYF.